This T cell receptor beta chain was identified during a study of blood T cell repertoires in COVID-19. Libraries were prepared by immunoSEQ multiplex PCR; TCRdb keeps only in-frame clonotypes and omits some of them. The data show more than 40,000 clones, approximately 86% seen once. The germline gives CDR1 PRHDT, CDR2 FYEKMQ (reference sequence). V gave up 4 bases and J gave up 6 bases; unmatched junction bases: 7. CDR3 length equals 15 residues. The chain has TRBV13 and TRBJ1-2; 11 nucleotides match TRBD1. The receptor was isolated from a man in his sixties with active or convalescent COVID-19. The sequencing input was peripheral blood. The CDR3 sequence is CASSSPWDRGNGYTF. The CDR3 DNA follows: TGTGCCAGCAGCTCTCCATGGGACAGGGGGAATGGCTACACCTTC.